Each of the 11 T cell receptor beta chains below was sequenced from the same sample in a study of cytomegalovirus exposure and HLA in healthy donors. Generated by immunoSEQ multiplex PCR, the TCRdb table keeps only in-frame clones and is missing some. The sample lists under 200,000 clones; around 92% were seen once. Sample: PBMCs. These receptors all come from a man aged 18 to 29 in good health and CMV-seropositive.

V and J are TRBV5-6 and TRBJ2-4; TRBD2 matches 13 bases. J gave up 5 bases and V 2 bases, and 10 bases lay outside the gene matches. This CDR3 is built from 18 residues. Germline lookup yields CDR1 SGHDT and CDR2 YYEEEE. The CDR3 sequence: CASSFWTSGRHRENIQYF. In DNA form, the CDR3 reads TGTGCCAGCAGCTTCTGGACTAGCGGGAGACACCGCGAAAACATTCAGTACTTC.

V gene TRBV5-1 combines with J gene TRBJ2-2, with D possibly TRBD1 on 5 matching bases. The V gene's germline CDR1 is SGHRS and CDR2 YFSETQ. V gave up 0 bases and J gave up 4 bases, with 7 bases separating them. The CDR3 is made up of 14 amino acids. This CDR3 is CASSLETVTGELFF. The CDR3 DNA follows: TGCGCCAGCAGCTTGGAGACAGTCACCGGGGAGCTGTTTTTT. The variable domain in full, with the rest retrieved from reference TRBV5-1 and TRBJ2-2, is KAGVTQTPRYLIKTRGQQVTLSCSPISGHRSVSWYQQTPGQGLQFLFEYFSETQRNKGNFPGRFSGRQFSNSRSEMNVSTLELGDSALYLCASSLETVTGELFFGEGSRLTVL.

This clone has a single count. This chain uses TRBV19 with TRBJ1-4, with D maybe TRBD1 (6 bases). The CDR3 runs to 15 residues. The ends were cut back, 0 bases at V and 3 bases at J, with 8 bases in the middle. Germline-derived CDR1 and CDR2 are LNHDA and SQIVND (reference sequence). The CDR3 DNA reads TGTGCCAGTAGTATAGAGGGGGCGCCTAATGAAAAACTGTTTTTT. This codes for CASSIEGAPNEKLFF. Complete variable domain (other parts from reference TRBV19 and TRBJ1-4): DGGITQSPKYLFRKEGQNVTLSCEQNLNHDAMYWYRQDPGQGLRLIYYSQIVNDFQKGDIAEGYSVSREKKESFPLTVTSAQKNPTAFYLCASSIEGAPNEKLFFGSGTQLSVL.

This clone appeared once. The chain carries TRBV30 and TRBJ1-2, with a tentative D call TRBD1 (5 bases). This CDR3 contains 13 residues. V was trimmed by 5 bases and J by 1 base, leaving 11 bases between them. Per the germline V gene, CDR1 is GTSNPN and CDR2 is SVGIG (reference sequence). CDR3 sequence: CAWGRQNNYGYTF. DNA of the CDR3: TGTGCCTGGGGCCGACAGAATAACTATGGCTACACCTTC.

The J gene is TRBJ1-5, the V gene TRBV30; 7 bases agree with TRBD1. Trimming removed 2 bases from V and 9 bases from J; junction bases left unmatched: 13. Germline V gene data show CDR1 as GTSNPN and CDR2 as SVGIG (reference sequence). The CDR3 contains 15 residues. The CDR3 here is CAWSSRTGNWGPQHF. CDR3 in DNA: TGTGCCTGGAGTTCCCGGACAGGCAATTGGGGGCCCCAGCATTTT.

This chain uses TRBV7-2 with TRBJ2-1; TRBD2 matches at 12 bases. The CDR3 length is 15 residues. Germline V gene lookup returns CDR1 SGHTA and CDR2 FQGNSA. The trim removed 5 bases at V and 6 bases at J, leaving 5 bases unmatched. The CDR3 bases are TGTGCCAGCAGCCCCTCTAGCGGGAGGGGCAATGAGCAGTTCTTC. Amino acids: CASSPSSGRGNEQFF.

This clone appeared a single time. The CDR3 loop is CASSRLAGTYEQYF. CDR3 DNA: TGTGCCAGCAGCCGACTAGCGGGTACCTACGAGCAGTACTTC. V usage is TRBV7-3 and J usage is TRBJ2-7, with 10 bases aligning to TRBD2. The length of the CDR3 is 14 residues. From germline, CDR1 is SGHTA and CDR2 FQGTGA. Trimming took 5 bases from V and 2 from J; bases not matched to a gene: 3.

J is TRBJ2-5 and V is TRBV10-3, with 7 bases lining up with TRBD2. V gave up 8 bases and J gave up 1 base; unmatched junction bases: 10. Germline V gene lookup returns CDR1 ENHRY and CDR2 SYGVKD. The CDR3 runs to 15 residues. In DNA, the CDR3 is TGTGCCATCTCTGCCAGCGGGAACCCCCAAGAGACCCAGTACTTC. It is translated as CAISASGNPQETQYF.

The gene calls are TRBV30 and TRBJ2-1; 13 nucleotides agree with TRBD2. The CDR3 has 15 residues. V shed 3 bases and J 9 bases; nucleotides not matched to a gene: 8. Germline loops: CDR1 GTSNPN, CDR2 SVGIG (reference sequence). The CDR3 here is CAWRRRTSGRGEQFF. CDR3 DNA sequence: TGTGCCTGGAGGAGGAGGACTAGCGGGAGAGGTGAGCAGTTCTTC.

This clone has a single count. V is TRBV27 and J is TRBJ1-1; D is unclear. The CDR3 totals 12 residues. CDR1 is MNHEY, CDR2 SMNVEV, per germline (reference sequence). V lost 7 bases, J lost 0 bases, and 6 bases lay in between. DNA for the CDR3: TGTGCCAGCATGTCGGTGAACACTGAAGCTTTCTTT. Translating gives CASMSVNTEAFF.

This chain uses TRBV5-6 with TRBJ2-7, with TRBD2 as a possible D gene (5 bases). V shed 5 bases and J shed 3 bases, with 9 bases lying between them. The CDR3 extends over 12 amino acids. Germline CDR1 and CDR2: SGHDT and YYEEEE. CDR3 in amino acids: CASRVGIYEQYF. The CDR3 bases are TGTGCCAGCAGAGTCGGGATCTACGAGCAGTACTTC.